The sequence of this T cell receptor (beta chain) was determined in a study of T cells and Merkel cell carcinoma outcomes. Turning to this clone: The antigen remains unidentified.

Generated by immunoSEQ multiplex PCR, the TCRdb table keeps only in-frame clones and is missing some. The sample yields more than 6,000 clones, less than 95% seen once. Between the trimmed V and J ends, which lost 0 bases and 0 bases, there was a span of 16 bases. The CDR3 length is 17 residues. Germline V gene sequence: CDR1 SGDLS, CDR2 YYNGEE. Findings of the study overall: Repertoire plus T-cell density reportedly predicted Merkel cell carcinoma outcomes.

The V gene is TRBV9, the J gene TRBJ2-7, with D unclear. This clonotype was sampled from a human donor with Merkel cell carcinoma. Specimen: tumor tissue from Merkel cell carcinoma. CDR3 bases: TGTGCCAGCAGCGTAGCGAAACATTCCCCTCGCTCCTACGAGCAGTACGTC. This sequence encodes CASSVAKHSPRSYEQYV.